Detailed here is one T cell receptor beta chain. These data belong to a study of blood T cell repertoires in COVID-19. Study summary: In each case, the material was cDNA or gDNA derived from T cells, B-cell-depleted T cells, or PBMCs.

In the original processing: Amplification from reference gene primers served as the basis for estimated nucleated cell counts. Repertoires were generated with immunoSEQ multiplex PCR, while TCRdb's copy carries only in-frame clones and drops some. V, J and clone size derive from that table, while D and trimming were established from the DNA sequence. This repertoire shows under 65,000 clones, around 89% found once; its top ten account for over 2%. The sequence derives from a human donor in a cohort sampled during active COVID-19. The specimen sequenced was peripheral blood.

CDR3 bases: TGTGCCAGCAGACACAACAGGGTAACTAATGAAAAACTGTTTTTT. This codes for CASRHNRVTNEKLFF. The chain couples TRBV27 to TRBJ1-4; tentative D call: TRBD1 (6 bases). Germline loops: CDR1 MNHEY, CDR2 SMNVEV (reference sequence). The CDR3 is 15 amino acids. With 6 bases removed from V and 1 base from J, the gap between germline ends came to 12 bases.